The rows below give T cell receptor beta chains drawn from one sample of a study of T cell changes during pregnancy in multiple sclerosis. TCRdb's copy holds only in-frame clones and misses some; the assay was immunoSEQ multiplex PCR. The repertoire consists of over 45,000 clones, with about nine tenths occurring once and the leading ten covering roughly 0.59%. This material consisted of CD4+ T cells from peripheral blood mononuclear cells, taken after pregnancy. The receptor source for this set is a female donor with multiple sclerosis, enrolled in a pregnancy study. Both conserved end residues are part of each CDR3. A D gene is named only where the DNA matches it firmly.

d_gene: TRBD2; v_gene: TRBV28; j_gene: TRBJ2-3; CDR3aa: CASSFTSGRATDTQYF; CDR3nt: TGTGCCAGCAGTTTTACTAGCGGGAGGGCCACAGATACGCAGTATTTT
d_gene: TRBD2; v_gene: TRBV7-9; j_gene: TRBJ2-7; CDR3aa: CASSLGGTSGYEQYF; CDR3nt: TGTGCCAGCAGCTTAGGAGGGACTAGCGGCTACGAGCAGTACTTC
d_gene: -; v_gene: TRBV7-9; j_gene: TRBJ2-3; CDR3aa: CASSPVTDTQYF; CDR3nt: TGTGCCAGCAGCCCCGTCACAGATACGCAGTATTTT
d_gene: TRBD1; v_gene: TRBV27; j_gene: TRBJ2-7; CDR3aa: CASKPAGTGKAEQYF; CDR3nt: TGTGCCAGCAAACCAGCCGGGACAGGGAAAGCCGAGCAGTACTTC
d_gene: TRBD1; v_gene: TRBV19; j_gene: TRBJ2-5; CDR3aa: CASSISAGGIGETQYF; CDR3nt: TGTGCCAGTAGTATATCGGCAGGGGGTATCGGAGAGACCCAGTACTTC
d_gene: TRBD2; v_gene: TRBV19; j_gene: TRBJ2-3; CDR3aa: CASSLQGVAGAQTDTQYF; CDR3nt: TGTGCCAGTAGTCTCCAAGGAGTAGCGGGAGCCCAAACAGATACGCAGTATTTT
d_gene: TRBD2; v_gene: TRBV5-6; j_gene: TRBJ2-3; CDR3aa: CASSLARVAGAITDTQYF; CDR3nt: TGTGCCAGCAGCTTGGCCCGGGTAGCGGGAGCTATCACAGATACGCAGTATTTT
d_gene: TRBD2; v_gene: TRBV11-2; j_gene: TRBJ2-1; CDR3aa: CASRPYGRGYNEQFF; CDR3nt: TGTGCCAGCAGACCTTACGGGAGGGGGTACAATGAGCAGTTCTTC
d_gene: -; v_gene: TRBV7-3; j_gene: TRBJ2-5; CDR3aa: CASSIGGETQYF; CDR3nt: TGTGCCAGCAGCATAGGAGGGGAGACCCAGTACTTC
d_gene: -; v_gene: TRBV7-2; j_gene: TRBJ2-2; CDR3aa: CASSLRGGTGELFF; CDR3nt: TGTGCCAGCAGCCTTAGAGGGGGCACCGGGGAGCTGTTTTTT
d_gene: TRBD1; v_gene: TRBV2; j_gene: TRBJ2-5; CDR3aa: CASSKGTGSRGETQYF; CDR3nt: TGTGCCAGCAGTAAAGGGACAGGGTCTAGGGGGGAGACCCAGTACTTC
d_gene: -; v_gene: TRBV20-1; j_gene: TRBJ1-1; CDR3aa: CSASQTAEAFF; CDR3nt: TGCAGTGCTAGCCAAACAGCCGAAGCTTTCTTT